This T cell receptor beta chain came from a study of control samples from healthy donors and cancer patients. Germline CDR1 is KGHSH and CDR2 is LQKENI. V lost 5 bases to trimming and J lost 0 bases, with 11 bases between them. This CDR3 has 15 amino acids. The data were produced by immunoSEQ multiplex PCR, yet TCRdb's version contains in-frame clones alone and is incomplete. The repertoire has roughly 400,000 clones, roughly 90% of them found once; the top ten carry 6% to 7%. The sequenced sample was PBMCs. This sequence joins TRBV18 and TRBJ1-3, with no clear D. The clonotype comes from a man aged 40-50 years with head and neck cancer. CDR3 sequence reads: CASSASPSSGNTIYF. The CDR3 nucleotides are TGTGCCAGCTCAGCCTCTCCTTCCTCTGGAAACACCATATATTTT.